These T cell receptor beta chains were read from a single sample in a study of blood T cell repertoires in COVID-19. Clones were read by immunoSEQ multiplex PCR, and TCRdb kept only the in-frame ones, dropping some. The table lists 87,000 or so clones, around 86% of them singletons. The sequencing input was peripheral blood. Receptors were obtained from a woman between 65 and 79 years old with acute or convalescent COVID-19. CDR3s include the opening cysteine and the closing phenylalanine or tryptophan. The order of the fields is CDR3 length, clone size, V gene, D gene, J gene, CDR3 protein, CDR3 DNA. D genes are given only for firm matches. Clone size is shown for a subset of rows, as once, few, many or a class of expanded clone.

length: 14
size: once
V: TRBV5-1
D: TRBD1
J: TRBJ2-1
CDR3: CASSPRDRVGEQFF
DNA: TGCGCCAGCAGCCCCCGGGACAGGGTTGGTGAGCAGTTCTTC

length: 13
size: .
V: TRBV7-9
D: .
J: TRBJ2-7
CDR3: CASSLGWGDEQYF
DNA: TGTGCCAGCAGCTTAGGTTGGGGCGACGAGCAGTACTTC

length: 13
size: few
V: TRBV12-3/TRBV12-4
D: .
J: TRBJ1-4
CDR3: CASRRTSPEKLFF
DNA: TGTGCCAGCAGACGAACAAGTCCTGAAAAACTGTTTTTT

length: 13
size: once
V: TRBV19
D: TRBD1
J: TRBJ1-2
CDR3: CAVRAGGVYGYTF
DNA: TGTGCCGTAAGGGCAGGGGGCGTCTATGGCTACACCTTC

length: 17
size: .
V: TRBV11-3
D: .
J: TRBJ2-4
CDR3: CASSLADSASFGDIQYF
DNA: TGTGCCAGCAGCTTAGCGGATAGCGCCTCCTTTGGGGACATTCAGTACTTC

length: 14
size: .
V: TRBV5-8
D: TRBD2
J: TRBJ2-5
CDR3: CASRTSGGRETQYF
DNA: TGTGCCAGCAGAACTAGCGGGGGGCGAGAGACCCAGTACTTC

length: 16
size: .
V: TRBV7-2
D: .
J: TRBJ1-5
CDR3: CASSPRLPGMDQPQHF
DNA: TGTGCCAGCAGTCCCCGCCTGCCGGGGATGGATCAGCCCCAGCATTTT

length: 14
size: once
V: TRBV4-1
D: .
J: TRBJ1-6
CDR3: CASSQDRDNSPLHF
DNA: TGCGCCAGCAGCCAGGACAGAGATAATTCACCCCTCCACTTT

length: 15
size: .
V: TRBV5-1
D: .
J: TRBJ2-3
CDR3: CASSLALRGTDTQYF
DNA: TGCGCCAGCAGCTTAGCGTTGAGGGGCACAGATACGCAGTATTTT

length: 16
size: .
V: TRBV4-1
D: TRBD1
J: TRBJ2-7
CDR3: CASSRGPGQTIYEQYF
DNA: TGCGCCAGCAGCCGGGGTCCGGGACAGACAATTTACGAGCAGTACTTC

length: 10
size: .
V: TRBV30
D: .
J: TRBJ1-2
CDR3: CAWDSSGYTF
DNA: TGTGCCTGGGACAGCTCTGGCTACACCTTC

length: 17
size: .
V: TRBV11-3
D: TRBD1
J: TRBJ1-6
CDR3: CASSTIDRGTYNSPLHF
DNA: TGTGCCAGCAGCACTATAGACAGGGGCACCTATAATTCACCCCTCCACTTT

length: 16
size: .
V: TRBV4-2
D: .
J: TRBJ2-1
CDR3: CASSQDPGGLYNEQFF
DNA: TGTGCCAGCAGCCAAGATCCCGGGGGGCTATACAATGAGCAGTTCTTC

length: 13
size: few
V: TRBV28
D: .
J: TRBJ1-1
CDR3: CASSLINQGEAFF
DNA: TGTGCCAGCAGTTTAATAAACCAGGGTGAAGCTTTCTTT

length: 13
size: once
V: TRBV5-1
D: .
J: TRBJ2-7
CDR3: CASSEGQLYEQYF
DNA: TGCGCCAGCAGCGAAGGACAGCTCTACGAGCAGTACTTC

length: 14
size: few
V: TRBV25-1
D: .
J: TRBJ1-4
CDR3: CASTGTTKDEKLFF
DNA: TGTGCCAGCACGGGGACAACTAAAGATGAAAAACTGTTTTTT

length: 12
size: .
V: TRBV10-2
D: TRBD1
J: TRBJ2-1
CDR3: CATGTAYNEQFF
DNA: TGCGCCACCGGGACAGCCTACAATGAGCAGTTCTTC

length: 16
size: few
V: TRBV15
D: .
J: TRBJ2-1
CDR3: CATSRDKAGSYNEQFF
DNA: TGTGCCACCAGCAGAGATAAGGCGGGTTCCTACAATGAGCAGTTCTTC

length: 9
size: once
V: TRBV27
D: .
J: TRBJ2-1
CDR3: CASSRVLFF
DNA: TGTGCCAGCAGTCGCGTATTGTTCTTC

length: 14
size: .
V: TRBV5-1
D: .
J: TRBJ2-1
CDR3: CASSLDSRRDEQFF
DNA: TGCGCCAGCAGCTTGGACTCCCGGAGGGACGAGCAGTTCTTC

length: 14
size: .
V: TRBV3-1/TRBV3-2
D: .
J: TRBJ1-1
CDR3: CASSPEVRGVEAFF
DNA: TGTGCCAGCAGCCCAGAGGTCCGGGGGGTTGAAGCTTTCTTT

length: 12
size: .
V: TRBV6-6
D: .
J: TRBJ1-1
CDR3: CASRRTNTEAFF
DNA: TGTGCCAGCAGGCGTACTAACACTGAAGCTTTCTTT

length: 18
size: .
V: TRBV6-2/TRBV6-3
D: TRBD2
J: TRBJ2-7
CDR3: CASSYDIAGGPYYGKQYF
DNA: TGTGCCAGCAGTTACGATATAGCGGGGGGACCCTACTACGGCAAGCAGTACTTC

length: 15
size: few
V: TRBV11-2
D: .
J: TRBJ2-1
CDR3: CASSLHLGAEDEQFF
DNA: TGTGCCAGCAGCTTACACCTTGGAGCGGAGGATGAGCAGTTCTTC

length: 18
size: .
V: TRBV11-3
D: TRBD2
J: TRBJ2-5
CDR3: CASSPRSLAGTWEETQYF
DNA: TGTGCCAGCAGCCCCCGGTCGCTAGCGGGGACCTGGGAAGAGACCCAGTACTTC

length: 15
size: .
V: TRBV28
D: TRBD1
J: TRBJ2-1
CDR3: CASKRQGISYNEQFF
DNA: TGTGCCAGCAAGAGACAGGGGATCTCCTACAATGAGCAGTTCTTC

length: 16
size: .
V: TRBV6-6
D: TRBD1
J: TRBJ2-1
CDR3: CASSTAGTGEYNEQFF
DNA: TGTGCCAGCAGTACCGCCGGGACAGGGGAATACAATGAGCAGTTCTTC

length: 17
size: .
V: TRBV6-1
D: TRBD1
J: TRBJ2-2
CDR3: CASSAYQGARDTGELFF
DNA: TGTGCCAGCAGTGCCTACCAGGGGGCGCGGGACACCGGGGAGCTGTTTTTT

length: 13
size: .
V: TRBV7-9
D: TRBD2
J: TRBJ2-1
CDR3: CATREGLYNEQFF
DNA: TGTGCCACCCGGGAGGGACTCTACAATGAGCAGTTCTTC

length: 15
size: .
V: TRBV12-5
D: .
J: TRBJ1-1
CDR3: CASGLPTPGNTEAFF
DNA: TGTGCTAGTGGTTTGCCTACGCCGGGTAACACTGAAGCTTTCTTT

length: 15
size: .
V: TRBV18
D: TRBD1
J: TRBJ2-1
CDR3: CASSRSQGAYNEQFF
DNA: TGTGCCAGCTCACGGTCTCAGGGGGCCTACAATGAGCAGTTCTTC

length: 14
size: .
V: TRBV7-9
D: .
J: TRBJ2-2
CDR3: CASSVGAQIGELFF
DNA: TGTGCCAGCAGCGTGGGGGCGCAAATCGGGGAGCTGTTTTTT

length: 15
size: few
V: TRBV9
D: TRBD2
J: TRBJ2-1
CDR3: CASSVGGGSYNEQFF
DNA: TGTGCCAGCAGCGTAGGCGGGGGGTCCTACAATGAGCAGTTCTTC

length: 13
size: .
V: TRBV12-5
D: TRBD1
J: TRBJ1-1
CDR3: CASGRGQGSEAFF
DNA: TGTGCTAGTGGTCGAGGACAGGGCTCTGAAGCTTTCTTT

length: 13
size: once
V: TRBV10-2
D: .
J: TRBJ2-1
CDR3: CASGLSSYNEQFF
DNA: TGCGCCAGCGGGCTTAGCTCCTACAATGAGCAGTTCTTC

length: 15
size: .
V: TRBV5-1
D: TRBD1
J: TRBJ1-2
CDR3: CASSKLSGTGNGYTF
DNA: TGCGCCAGCAGCAAATTATCCGGGACAGGGAATGGCTACACCTTC

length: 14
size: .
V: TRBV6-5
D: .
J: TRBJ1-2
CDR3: CASINTGSNYGYTF
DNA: TGTGCCAGCATCAATACCGGGAGTAACTATGGCTACACCTTC

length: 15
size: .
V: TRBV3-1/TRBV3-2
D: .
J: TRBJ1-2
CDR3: CASSPWLSGGYGYTF
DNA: TGTGCCAGCAGCCCTTGGCTATCCGGGGGATATGGCTACACCTTC

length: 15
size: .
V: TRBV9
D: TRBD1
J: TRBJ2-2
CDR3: CASSTGTGYSGELFF
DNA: TGTGCCAGCAGTACCGGGACAGGTTACTCCGGGGAGCTGTTTTTT

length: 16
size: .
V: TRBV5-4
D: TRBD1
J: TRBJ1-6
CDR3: CASSSGTDLGHSPLHF
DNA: TGTGCCAGCAGCTCCGGGACAGATCTGGGGCATTCACCCCTCCACTTT

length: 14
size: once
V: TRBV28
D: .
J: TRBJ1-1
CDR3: CASSLYSQNTEAFF
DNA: TGTGCCAGCAGTTTATACAGCCAGAACACTGAAGCTTTCTTT

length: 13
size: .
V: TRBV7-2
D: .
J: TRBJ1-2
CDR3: CASSFNSQYGYTF
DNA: TGTGCCAGCAGCTTTAATAGTCAATATGGCTACACCTTC

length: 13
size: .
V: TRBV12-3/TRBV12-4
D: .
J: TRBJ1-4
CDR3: CASGRGAEEKLFF
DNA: TGTGCCAGCGGGCGGGGGGCGGAGGAAAAACTGTTTTTT

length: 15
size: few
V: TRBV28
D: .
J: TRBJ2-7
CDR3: CASSELSDYIYEQYF
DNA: TGTGCCAGCAGTGAACTCTCGGACTATATCTACGAGCAGTACTTC

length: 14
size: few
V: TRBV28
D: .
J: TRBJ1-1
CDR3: CASSPPRGSTEAFF
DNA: TGTGCCAGCAGTCCCCCTCGGGGAAGTACTGAAGCTTTCTTT

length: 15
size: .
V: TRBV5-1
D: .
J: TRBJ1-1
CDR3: CASSLQVQENTEAFF
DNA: TGCGCCAGCAGCTTACAGGTCCAAGAGAACACTGAAGCTTTCTTT

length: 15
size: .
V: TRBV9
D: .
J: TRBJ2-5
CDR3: CASSVALGGQETQYF
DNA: TGTGCCAGCAGCGTAGCGCTCGGCGGGCAAGAGACCCAGTACTTC

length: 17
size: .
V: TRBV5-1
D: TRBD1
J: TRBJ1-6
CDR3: CASSLIAQGAGGSPLHF
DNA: TGCGCCAGCAGCTTGATCGCGCAGGGGGCCGGGGGGTCACCCCTCCACTTT

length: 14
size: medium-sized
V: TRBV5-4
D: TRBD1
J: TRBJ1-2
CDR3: CASSMTGENYGYTF
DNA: TGTGCCAGCAGTATGACAGGGGAAAACTATGGCTACACCTTC

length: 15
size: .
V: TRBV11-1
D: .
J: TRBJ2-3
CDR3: CASSLEGLSTDTQYF
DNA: TGTGCCAGCAGCTTAGAGGGGCTGAGCACAGATACGCAGTATTTT

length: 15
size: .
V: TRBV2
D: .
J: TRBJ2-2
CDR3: CASSEEARGTGELFF
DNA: TGTGCCAGCAGTGAAGAAGCCCGGGGCACCGGGGAGCTGTTTTTT

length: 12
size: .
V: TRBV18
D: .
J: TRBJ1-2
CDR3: CASSADNYGYTF
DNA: TGTGCCAGCTCGGCAGATAACTATGGCTACACCTTC

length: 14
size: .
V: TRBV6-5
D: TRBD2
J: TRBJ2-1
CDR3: CASSSGGASNEQFF
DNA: TGTGCCAGCTCGAGCGGGGGGGCCTCAAATGAGCAGTTCTTC

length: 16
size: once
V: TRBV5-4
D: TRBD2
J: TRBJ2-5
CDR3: CASSFNPSGGRETQYF
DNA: TGTGCCAGCAGCTTTAATCCTAGCGGGGGTCGGGAGACCCAGTACTTC

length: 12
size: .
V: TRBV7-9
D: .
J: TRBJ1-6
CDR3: CASSLGLSPLHF
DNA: TGTGCCAGCAGCCTAGGGCTTTCACCCCTCCACTTT

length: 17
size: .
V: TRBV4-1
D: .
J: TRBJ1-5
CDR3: CASSSGHPLNSNQPQHF
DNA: TGCGCCAGCAGTTCCGGACACCCTCTTAATAGCAATCAGCCCCAGCATTTT